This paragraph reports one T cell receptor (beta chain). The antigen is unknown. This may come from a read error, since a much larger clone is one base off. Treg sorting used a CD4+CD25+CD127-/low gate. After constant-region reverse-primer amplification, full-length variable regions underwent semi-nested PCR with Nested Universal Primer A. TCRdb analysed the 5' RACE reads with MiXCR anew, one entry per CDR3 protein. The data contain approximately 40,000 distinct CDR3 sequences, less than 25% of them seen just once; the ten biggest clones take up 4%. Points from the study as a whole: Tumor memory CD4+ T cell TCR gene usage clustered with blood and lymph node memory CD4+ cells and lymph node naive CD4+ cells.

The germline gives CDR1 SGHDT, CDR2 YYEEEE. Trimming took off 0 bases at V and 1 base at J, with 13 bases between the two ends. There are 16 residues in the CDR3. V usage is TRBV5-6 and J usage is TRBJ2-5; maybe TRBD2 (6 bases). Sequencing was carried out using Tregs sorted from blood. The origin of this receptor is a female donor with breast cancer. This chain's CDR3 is CASSLVSAGTQETQYF. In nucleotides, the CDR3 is TGTGCCAGCAGCTTGGTGAGCGCGGGGACCCAAGAGACCCAGTACTTC.